These T cell receptor beta chains were read from a single sample in a study of T cells in Graves' hyperthyroidism and ophthalmopathy. TCRdb passed the multiplex PCR reads through MiXCR, listing each CDR3 protein once. The sample has over 450,000 distinct CDR3 sequences, approximately 15% seen once. Source material: blood. These receptors were collected from a woman between 18 and 30 years old with Graves' hyperthyroidism. Each CDR3 is given with its conserved first and last residue. The order of the fields is clone size, V gene, D gene, J gene, CDR3 protein, CDR3 DNA. D genes are given only for firm matches. A row's size may be missing; if present it is once, few, many or a size class.

>many|TRBV20-1|.|TRBJ1-1
CSAKATTEAFF
TGCAGTGCTAAGGCGACCACTGAAGCTTTCTTT
>.|TRBV7-2|TRBD2|TRBJ2-6
CASSPMGGPGANVLTF
TGTGCCAGCAGCCCTATGGGAGGGCCTGGGGCCAACGTCCTGACTTTC
>.|TRBV2|.|TRBJ2-1
CASSERLFNEQFF
TGTGCCAGCAGTGAACGACTCTTCAATGAGCAGTTCTTC
>.|TRBV5-6|TRBD2|TRBJ2-7
CASCIAGVGYEQYF
TGTGCCAGCTGTATCGCGGGAGTAGGCTACGAGCAGTACTTC
>.|TRBV20-1|TRBD2|TRBJ2-3
CSAREDYGGLAVTDTQYF
TGCAGTGCTAGAGAAGACTATGGAGGACTAGCGGTCACAGATACGCAGTATTTT
>.|TRBV7-6|.|TRBJ2-5
CASSPPPSGETQYF
TGTGCCAGCAGTCCGCCACCGTCGGGAGAGACCCAGTACTTC
>few|TRBV7-2|TRBD1|TRBJ1-1
CASSSPRDRGSVVEAFF
TGTGCCAGCAGCTCCCCCCGGGACAGGGGGAGTGTTGTTGAAGCTTTCTTT
>.|TRBV6-2/TRBV6-3|.|TRBJ2-1
CASSLPLYADEQFF
TGTGCCAGCAGTCTCCCCCTTTACGCCGATGAGCAGTTCTTC
>many|TRBV6-1|TRBD1|TRBJ1-2
CASRNPGQKYYGYTF
TGTGCCAGCAGGAATCCGGGACAGAAATACTATGGCTACACCTTC
>many|TRBV3-1|TRBD1|TRBJ1-6
CASSPADRENSPLHF
TGTGCCAGCAGCCCCGCTGACAGGGAAAATTCACCCCTCCACTTT
>.|TRBV5-8|.|TRBJ2-5
CASSLQTGIQETQYF
TGTGCCAGCAGCTTACAAACAGGGATACAAGAGACCCAGTACTTC
>.|TRBV29-1|.|TRBJ2-3
CSVYVSTDTQYF
TGCAGCGTCTATGTCAGCACAGATACGCAGTATTTT
>.|TRBV5-1|.|TRBJ1-1
CASSPGDHPLDTEAFF
TGCGCCAGCAGCCCGGGGGACCACCCGTTGGACACTGAAGCTTTCTTT
>many|TRBV12-3/TRBV12-4|.|TRBJ2-5
CASSFWGLAEETQYF
TGTGCCAGCAGTTTTTGGGGGCTAGCGGAAGAGACCCAGTACTTC
>.|TRBV5-4|TRBD1|TRBJ1-1
CASRGRGATEAFF
TGTGCCAGCAGGGGCAGGGGGGCCACTGAAGCTTTCTTT
>many|TRBV7-2|.|TRBJ2-3
CASSYAGGGDTQYF
TGTGCCAGCAGCTACGCCGGGGGCGGCGATACGCAGTATTTT
>.|TRBV5-6|.|TRBJ2-1
CASSLEGWSSYNEQFF
TGTGCCAGCAGCTTGGAAGGTTGGAGCTCCTACAATGAGCAGTTCTTC
>many|TRBV20-1|.|TRBJ2-2
CSARVQVTGELFF
TGCAGTGCTAGAGTTCAAGTCACCGGGGAGCTGTTTTTT
>many|TRBV20-1|TRBD2|TRBJ2-3
CSAYQRGRLTDTQYF
TGCAGTGCTTATCAGCGGGGACGACTCACAGATACGCAGTATTTT
>many|TRBV12-3/TRBV12-4|.|TRBJ2-1
CASTPVGGVRYNEQFF
TGTGCCAGCACCCCAGTTGGGGGAGTAAGATACAATGAGCAGTTCTTC
>.|TRBV6-1|TRBD2|TRBJ2-1
CASSGLAGDYNEQFF
TGTGCCAGCAGTGGTCTAGCGGGGGACTACAATGAGCAGTTCTTC
>many|TRBV30|TRBD1|TRBJ2-6
CAFSQGAGANVLTF
TGTGCCTTTTCTCAGGGGGCCGGGGCCAACGTCCTGACTTTC